The 27 T cell receptor beta chains listed next were all sequenced from one sample in a study of human T cells and chemical hapten exposure. The time point here: pre-sensitization, week 0. Sample treatment: therapeutic diphenylcyclopropenone sensitization with weekly scalp DPC. Using its own MiXCR run on the RACE reads, TCRdb lists one record per CDR3 protein. The data contain more than 300,000 distinct CDR3 sequences, around 5.5% of them singletons. This material consisted of whole blood, taken in connection with sensitization to the hapten diphenylcyclopropenone (DPC). These receptors were obtained from a young woman with alopecia areata. Some clones in this sample may be carry-over from other donors' samples.

This clonotype was seen at least ten times. The V call is TRBV2, the J call TRBJ2-5, with 7 bases fitting TRBD1. J was trimmed by 2 bases and V by 4 bases; bases with no gene match: 4. The V gene's germline CDR1 is SNHLY and CDR2 FYNNEI. The CDR3 contains 14 residues. CDR3 nucleotides: TGTGCCAGCAGTGCGGGACAGAGGCAAGAGACCCAGTACTTC. It encodes CASSAGQRQETQYF.

This clonotype was seen repeatedly, ten times or more. The chain has TRBV12-3 or TRBV12-4 and TRBJ2-3, with TRBD1 as a possible D gene (6 bases). Trimming removed 6 bases from V and 3 bases from J, with 13 bases in between. The CDR3 runs 14 residues. The CDR3 is CASSRDKPTDTQYF. The CDR3, as DNA: TGTGCCAGCAGCCGGGACAAGCCGACAGATACGCAGTATTTT.

DNA for the CDR3: TGTGCCAGCAGTTTCGGACGGCCCGGGGAGCTGTTTTTT. Its protein product is CASSFGRPGELFF. V and J are TRBV27 and TRBJ2-2; D ambiguous. Looked up from germline, CDR1 is MNHEY and CDR2 is SMNVEV (reference sequence). V was shortened by 3 bases and J by 6 bases, with 8 bases between the two germline ends. The CDR3 totals 13 residues.

This clonotype was seen ten or more times. This chain uses TRBV6-2 or TRBV6-3 with TRBJ1-1; D ambiguous. V gave up 5 bases and J gave up 1 base, with 5 bases separating them. The CDR3 has 12 residues. Germline CDR1 MNHEY, CDR2 SVGEGT. CDR3 nucleotide sequence: TGTGCCAGCAGTGAAAAGAACACTGAAGCTTTCTTT. Protein product: CASSEKNTEAFF.

This clonotype was seen at least ten times. The genes are TRBV3-1 and TRBJ2-7; D is unresolved. Germline CDR1 is LGHDT and CDR2 is YNNKEL (reference sequence). V shed 1 base and J shed 3 bases, with 16 bases lying between them. The CDR3 runs to 16 residues. Here the CDR3 reads CASSQGSLEQIYEQYF. The CDR3 region has the DNA TGTGCCAGCAGCCAAGGGTCGTTGGAACAGATCTACGAGCAGTACTTC.

The table lists this clonotype with a few counts. For the CDR3, the DNA is TGCAGCGTCGGAGGGACAGGGCGGCATGAGCAGTTCTTC. It is translated as CSVGGTGRHEQFF. The V and J genes are TRBV29-1 and TRBJ2-1, with 9 positions matching TRBD1. With 6 bases clipped from V and 8 bases from J, the junction kept 8 bases outside the gene matches. Germline CDR1 and CDR2: SQVTM and ANQGSEA. The CDR3 has 13 amino acids.

This clonotype occurred many times. The chain couples TRBV7-2 to TRBJ1-1, with TRBD1 as a possible D gene (6 bases). V was clipped by 1 base and J by 4 bases, with 10 bases between them. Germline assignment: CDR1 SGHTA and CDR2 FQGNSA. The CDR3 is 14 residues long. The CDR3 loop reads CASSLGGRPTEAFF. The CDR3 DNA sequence: TGTGCCAGCAGCTTAGGGGGGCGACCCACTGAAGCTTTCTTT. The full variable domain, its missing parts supplied by reference TRBV7-2 and TRBJ1-1, is GAGVSQSPSNKVTEKGKDVELRCDPISGHTALYWYRQSLGQGLEFLIYFQGNSAPDKSGLPSDRFSAERTGGSVSTLTIQRTQQEDSAVYLCASSLGGRPTEAFFGQGTRLTVV.

This clonotype was counted a few times. V usage is TRBV3-1 and J usage is TRBJ2-3; 10 bases map to TRBD1. J lost 4 bases, V lost 4 bases, and 8 bases had no gene match. The CDR3 is 16 amino acids. Germline assignment: CDR1 LGHDT and CDR2 YNNKEL (reference sequence). CDR3 DNA sequence: TGTGCCAGCAGCCGTCGGGACAGGGGTTTGGCAGATACGCAGTATTTT. Protein sequence: CASSRRDRGLADTQYF.

This clonotype was seen repeatedly, ten times or more. V and J are TRBV7-2 and TRBJ1-4; D gene unclear. Germline CDR1 is SGHTA and CDR2 is FQGNSA. V gave up 2 bases and J gave up 2 bases, with 6 bases separating them. CDR3 length: 14 residues. CDR3 DNA: TGTGCCAGCAGCTTATCGTGGACTAATGAAAAACTGTTTTTT. This codes for CASSLSWTNEKLFF. The full variable domain, in which reference TRBV7-2 and TRBJ1-4 provide the parts outside the CDR3, is GAGVSQSPSNKVTEKGKDVELRCDPISGHTALYWYRQSLGQGLEFLIYFQGNSAPDKSGLPSDRFSAERTGGSVSTLTIQRTQQEDSAVYLCASSLSWTNEKLFFGSGTQLSVL.

This clonotype was counted many times. This chain uses TRBV10-3 with TRBJ2-3, with D perhaps matching TRBD2 (5 bases). Germline assignment: CDR1 ENHRY and CDR2 SYGVKD. CDR3 length equals 14 residues. V was clipped by 6 bases and J by 1 base, with 11 bases between them. In DNA, the CDR3 is TGTGCCATCAGCCCGGGGTCCCGCACAGATACGCAGTATTTT. Translation gives CAISPGSRTDTQYF.

This clonotype was picked up a small number of times. The J gene is TRBJ1-4, the V gene TRBV6-2 or TRBV6-3; unclear D gene. CDR1 is MNHEY and CDR2 is SVGEGT in the germline V gene. CDR3 size: 13 residues. V was trimmed by 4 bases and J by 12 bases, leaving 15 bases between them. DNA of the CDR3: TGTGCCAGCAGTTGGACGGAGACCCGAGAACTGTTTTTT. It yields the protein CASSWTETRELFF.

In this sample, this clonotype turned up a few times. The rearrangement joins TRBV29-1 to TRBJ1-1; D is uncertain. Between the trimmed V and J ends, which lost 3 bases and 0 bases, there was a span of 8 bases. The CDR3 is 13 residues long. Germline CDR1 SQVTM, CDR2 ANQGSEA. CDR3 nucleotides: TGCAGCGTTGATAGGAGTATGAACACTGAAGCTTTCTTT. This sequence encodes CSVDRSMNTEAFF.

This clonotype was found many times. The rearrangement uses TRBV7-3 and TRBJ1-6; D remains ambiguous. The CDR3 runs to 14 residues. CDR1 SGHTA and CDR2 FQGTGA come from the germline V gene. V lost 0 bases to trimming and J lost 7 bases, with 7 bases between them. The CDR3 DNA reads as TGTGCCAGCAGCTTAACGGGGTGGAATTCACCCCTCCACTTT. Its protein product is CASSLTGWNSPLHF.

This clonotype was seen ten or more times. The gene calls are TRBV3-1 and TRBJ1-1; D remains ambiguous. The V gene lost 4 bases and the J gene lost 0 bases, with 12 bases spanning the gap. The CDR3 has 15 residues. Per germline, CDR1 LGHDT and CDR2 YNNKEL (reference sequence). The CDR3 reads CASSPIGSMNTEAFF. For the CDR3, the DNA is TGTGCCAGCAGCCCCATTGGCAGTATGAACACTGAAGCTTTCTTT. Full variable domain (missing parts from reference TRBV3-1 and TRBJ1-1): DTAVSQTPKYLVTQMGNDKSIKCEQNLGHDTMYWYKQDSKKFLKIMFSYNNKELIINETVPNRFSPKSPDKAHLNLHINSLELGDSAVYFCASSPIGSMNTEAFFGQGTRLTVV.

Many counts were recorded for this clonotype. The genes are TRBV28 and TRBJ2-7; 9 nucleotides align to TRBD1. There are 14 residues in the CDR3. V gave up 5 bases and J gave up 5 bases; unmatched junction bases: 7. Germline CDR1 reads MDHEN; CDR2 reads SYDVKM. The CDR3 nucleotides are TGTGCCAGCAGTGTTACAGGGGGCTGGAACGAGCAGTACTTC. This codes for CASSVTGGWNEQYF.

This clonotype was counted between two and nine times. The chain uses TRBV3-1 and TRBJ2-2; no clear D. V was clipped by 4 bases and J by 4 bases, with 13 bases between them. CDR1 LGHDT and CDR2 YNNKEL come from the germline V gene (reference sequence). This CDR3 has 15 amino acids. The CDR3 DNA is TGTGCCAGCAGCCCAGTTCCTAAGACCACCGGGGAGCTGTTTTTT. Translated: CASSPVPKTTGELFF.

This clonotype was counted many times. The DNA for the CDR3 is TGTGCCAGCAGCCCGGACAGCACAGATACGCAGTATTTT. Protein product: CASSPDSTDTQYF. The V call is TRBV7-2, the J call TRBJ2-3, with D hard to call. This CDR3 region has 13 residues. CDR1 and CDR2 from the germline V gene are SGHTA and FQGNSA. The V end lost 5 bases, the J end lost 0 bases, and 6 bases lay between the germline ends.

This clonotype was counted between two and nine times. This chain joins TRBV27 and TRBJ1-1; D unresolved. Germline CDR1 reads MNHEY; CDR2 reads SMNVEV (reference sequence). The CDR3 totals 14 residues. V lost 3 bases, J lost 2 bases, and 10 bases lay in between. The CDR3 sequence is CASSFIVGNTEAFF. As DNA, the CDR3 is TGTGCCAGCAGTTTTATTGTAGGAAACACTGAAGCTTTCTTT.

The chain employs TRBV13 and TRBJ2-3; D unresolved. The V and J ends lost 5 bases and 2 bases respectively, with 20 bases between them. The length of the CDR3 is 17 residues. Germline CDR1 and CDR2: PRHDT and FYEKMQ (reference sequence). Here the CDR3 DNA reads TGTGCCAGCAGCCGCGGTGGAATTGCCAAAGTCACAGATACGCAGTATTTT. It specifies CASSRGGIAKVTDTQYF. The entire variable domain, with the rest obtained from reference TRBV13 and TRBJ2-3, is as follows: AAGVIQSPRHLIKEKRETATLKCYPIPRHDTVYWYQQGPGQDPQFLISFYEKMQSDKGSIPDRFSAQQFSDYHSELNMSSLELGDSALYFCASSRGGIAKVTDTQYFGPGTRLTVL.

This sequence joins TRBV27 and TRBJ2-7; D is perhaps TRBD1 (6 bases). Germline V gene data show CDR1 as MNHEY and CDR2 as SMNVEV (reference sequence). The germline V and J ends were trimmed by 5 bases and 0 bases, with 14 bases remaining between them. The CDR3 sequence is 15 residues long. The CDR3: CASSKTGLSSYEQYF. The CDR3 DNA is TGTGCCAGCAGTAAAACAGGGCTGTCCTCCTACGAGCAGTACTTC.

In its sample, this clonotype was seen a few times. The rearrangement uses TRBV12-3 or TRBV12-4 and TRBJ1-4, with TRBD1 matching over 9 bases. J was trimmed by 7 bases and V by 6 bases; bases with no gene match: 3. The CDR3 is 13 residues long. Written as DNA, the CDR3 is TGTGCCAGCAGCGCGGACAGGGGTGAAAAACTGTTTTTT. Protein: CASSADRGEKLFF.

This clonotype was recorded many times. The V and J genes are TRBV6-2 or TRBV6-3 and TRBJ1-2, with D possibly TRBD1 on 5 matching bases. CDR1 MNHEY and CDR2 SVGEGT come from the germline V gene. This CDR3 contains 14 residues. Deletions cut 7 bases from V and 2 bases from J, with 14 bases between. The DNA of the CDR3 is TGTGCCAGCAACCCCGACAGACTGAACTATGGCTACACCTTC. The encoded protein is CASNPDRLNYGYTF.

This clonotype was seen more than once but under ten times. V and J are TRBV12-3 or TRBV12-4 and TRBJ1-5; D is uncertain. V was shortened by 5 bases and J by 6 bases, with 14 bases between the two germline ends. The CDR3 runs 14 residues. Here the CDR3 DNA reads TGTGCCAGCAGTGAGACGGGGAAGGTTCAGCCCCAGCATTTT. It is translated as CASSETGKVQPQHF.

This clonotype was recorded at least ten times. The chain links TRBV7-9 to TRBJ1-1; the D is unclear. This CDR3 has 15 amino acids. V lost 2 bases and J 5 bases, leaving 15 bases between the germline ends. CDR1 and CDR2 (germline): SEHNR, FQNEAQ (reference sequence). The CDR3 protein is CASSLRPIDGTEAFF. Written as DNA, the CDR3 is TGTGCCAGCAGCTTACGCCCGATAGATGGGACTGAAGCTTTCTTT. The full variable domain, with the rest looked up from reference TRBV7-9 and TRBJ1-1, is DTGVSQNPRHKITKRGQNVTFRCDPISEHNRLYWYRQTLGQGPEFLTYFQNEAQLEKSRLLSDRFSAERPKGSFSTLEIQRTEQGDSAMYLCASSLRPIDGTEAFFGQGTRLTVV.

This clonotype appeared many times. This rearrangement joins TRBV20-1 to TRBJ1-5; D is ambiguous. The CDR3 runs 11 residues. Per the germline V gene, CDR1 is DFQATT and CDR2 is SNEGSKA (reference sequence). Trimming left V 1 base short and J 6 bases short, with 4 bases between. The CDR3: CSARVGQPQHF. CDR3 nucleotides: TGCAGTGCTAGAGTAGGTCAGCCCCAGCATTTT.

The sample holds a few counts of this clonotype. The chain carries TRBV4-3 and TRBJ2-3, with no clear D. The V gene's germline CDR1 is LGHNA and CDR2 YSLEER. V was cut by 4 bases and J by 5 bases, with 10 bases left in between. The CDR3 sequence is 13 residues long. The CDR3 region is CASSRFSGDTQYF. CDR3 nucleotides: TGCGCCAGCAGCCGCTTCTCGGGAGATACGCAGTATTTT.

The chain recombines TRBV4-3 with TRBJ2-3; the match to TRBD2 covers 7 bases. V trimming: 3 bases; J trimming: 7 bases; junction bases outside the gene matches: 10. The CDR3 runs 15 residues. Germline V gene sequence: CDR1 LGHNA, CDR2 YSLEER. Written as DNA, the CDR3 is TGCGCCAGCAGCCACCTAGCGGATGGCGGGAATACGCAGTATTTT. It codes for CASSHLADGGNTQYF.